This TCR beta chain was sequenced for a study of regulatory T cells in long-lasting Graves disease. Turning to the study itself: Graves' patients with a new diagnosis had received antithyroid drugs under 3 months.

This clonotype was detected only a few times. Sequencing libraries for TCR beta were prepared with iRepertoire HTBI primers and Arm-PCR of CDR3 regions. TCRdb reanalysed the multiplex PCR reads using MiXCR and keeps one entry per CDR3 protein. The sample lists 350,000 to 450,000 distinct CDR3 sequences; about 15% were seen once. As to time point: newly diagnosed GD, antithyroid drugs for less than 3 months. Preparation of the TCR library used RNA extracted from PBMCs. Trimming removed 0 bases from V and 0 bases from J, with 12 bases in between. The CDR3 extends over 17 amino acids. Germline assignment: CDR1 MGHRA and CDR2 YSYEKL. These data were likewise used in another study, on T cells in Graves' hyperthyroidism and ophthalmopathy.

The specimen was peripheral blood mononuclear cells (PBMCs), collected at new diagnosis, from a patient treated with antithyroid drugs. The chain recombines TRBV4-1 with TRBJ2-4; weak D call: TRBD1 (6 bases). This TCR was recovered from a woman under 40 with Graves disease. CDR3 bases: TGCGCCAGCAGCCAAGAAATCACAGGGATAGCCAAAAACATTCAGTACTTC. Its protein product is CASSQEITGIAKNIQYF.